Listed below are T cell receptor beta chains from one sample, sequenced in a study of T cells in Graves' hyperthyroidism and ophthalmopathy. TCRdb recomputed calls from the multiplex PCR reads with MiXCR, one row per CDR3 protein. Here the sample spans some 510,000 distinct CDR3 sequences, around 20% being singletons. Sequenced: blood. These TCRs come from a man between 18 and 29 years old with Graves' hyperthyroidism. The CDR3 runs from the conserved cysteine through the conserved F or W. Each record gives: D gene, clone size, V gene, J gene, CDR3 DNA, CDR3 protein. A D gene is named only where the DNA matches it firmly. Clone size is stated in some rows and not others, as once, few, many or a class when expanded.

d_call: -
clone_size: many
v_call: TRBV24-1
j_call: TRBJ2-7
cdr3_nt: TGTGCCACCAGTGATTTGGACGAGCAGTACTTC
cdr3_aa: CATSDLDEQYF

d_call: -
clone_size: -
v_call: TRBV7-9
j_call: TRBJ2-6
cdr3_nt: TGTGCCAGCAGCTACCCAGACTCTGGGGCCAACGTCCTGACTTTC
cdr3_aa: CASSYPDSGANVLTF

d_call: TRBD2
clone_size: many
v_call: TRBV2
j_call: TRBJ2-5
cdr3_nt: TGTGCCAGCAGTGAAGTAGCGGGGGGAGAGACCCAGTACTTC
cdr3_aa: CASSEVAGGETQYF

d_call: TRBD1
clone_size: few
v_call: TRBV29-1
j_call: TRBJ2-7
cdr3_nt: TGCAGCGCCAGGGGGCCCGAGCAGTACTTC
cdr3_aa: CSARGPEQYF

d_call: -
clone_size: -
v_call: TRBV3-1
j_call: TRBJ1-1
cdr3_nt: TGTGCCAGCAGCGCCCCGACCACAGGGAACACTGAAGCTTTCTTT
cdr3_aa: CASSAPTTGNTEAFF

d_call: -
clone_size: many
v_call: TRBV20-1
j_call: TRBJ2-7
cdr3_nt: TGCAGTGCTAGAGATAATCGGGACATTACGATCGAGCAGTACTTC
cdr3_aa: CSARDNRDITIEQYF

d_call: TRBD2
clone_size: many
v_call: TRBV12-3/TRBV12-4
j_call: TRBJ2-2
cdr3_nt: TGTGCCAGCAGCTCAACCAGGGAGGGCACCGGGGAGCTGTTTTTT
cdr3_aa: CASSSTREGTGELFF

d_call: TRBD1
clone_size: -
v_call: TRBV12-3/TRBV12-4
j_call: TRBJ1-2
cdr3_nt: TGTGCCAGCAGTTACTTGGGACAGGGGTATGGCTACACCTTC
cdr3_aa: CASSYLGQGYGYTF

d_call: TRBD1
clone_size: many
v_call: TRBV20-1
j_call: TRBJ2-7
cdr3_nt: TGCAGTGCTAGACCCCCGGGACAGGGAAACGAGCAGTACTTC
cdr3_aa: CSARPPGQGNEQYF

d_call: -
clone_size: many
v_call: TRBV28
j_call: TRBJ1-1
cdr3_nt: TGTGCCAGCAGCCTCGGGTTGGGATACACTGAAGCTTTCTTT
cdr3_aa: CASSLGLGYTEAFF

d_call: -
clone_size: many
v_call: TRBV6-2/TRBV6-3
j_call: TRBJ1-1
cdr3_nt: TGTGCCAGCAGTTACCGGCCGGGGGGCAGTGGTCCCAAGAACACTGAAGCTTTCTTT
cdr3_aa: CASSYRPGGSGPKNTEAFF